The 25 T cell receptor beta chains listed next were all sequenced from one sample in a study of graft-versus-host responses after intestinal transplantation. The authors processed graft tissue to release intraepithelial and lamina propria lymphocytes. Method: immunoSEQ multiplex PCR; TCRdb's copy keeps in-frame clones and lacks some. The profile shows over 10,000 clones, around 79% of them singletons. Specimen: ileum tissue, collected about 150 days after intestinal transplantation. Receptors originate from a human patient who received an intestinal transplant, so some T cells may come from the graft donor.

V gene TRBV28 combines with J gene TRBJ2-7; 7 bases fit TRBD2. The CDR3 spans 17 residues. CDR1 is MDHEN and CDR2 is SYDVKM in the germline V gene. Trimming took 3 bases from V and 0 from J; bases not matched to a gene: 11. CDR3 in amino acids: CASSLRLAEPDSYEQYF. CDR3 DNA: TGTGCCAGCAGTTTGCGGCTAGCGGAGCCCGACTCCTACGAGCAGTACTTC.

The J gene is TRBJ1-4, the V gene TRBV21-1; the table's TRBD1 call for D was not verified on the DNA. TRBV21-1 is an annotated pseudogene. This CDR3 has 15 amino acids. The CDR3 DNA reads as TGTGCCAGCAGCAAACTGGGCGAGTTTGACGAAAAACTGTTTTTT. It translates to CASSKLGEFDEKLFF.

This chain joins TRBV18 and TRBJ2-5; D ambiguous. Trimming took off 1 base at V and 5 bases at J, with 5 bases between the two ends. Germline CDR1 is KGHSH and CDR2 is LQKENI. The CDR3 consists of 12 residues. The DNA for the CDR3 is TGTGCCAGCTCACCACAAACTGAGACCCAGTACTTC. Protein product: CASSPQTETQYF.

This clone showed up just a few times. V gene TRBV6-1 combines with J gene TRBJ1-2; D call uncertain. Per germline, CDR1 MNHNS and CDR2 SASEGT. The CDR3 is 14 amino acids. V was shortened by 1 base and J by 2 bases, with 8 bases between the two germline ends. For the CDR3, the DNA is TGTGCCAGCAGTGAAGGAGGATGGAACTATGGCTACACCTTC. It is translated as CASSEGGWNYGYTF.

This CDR3 reads CTSSQGTSEDTDTQYF. The CDR3 DNA sequence: TGCACCAGCAGCCAAGGGACTAGCGAGGACACAGATACGCAGTATTTT. V is TRBV1 and J is TRBJ2-3; whether TRBD2, the table's D call, matches the DNA was not checked. TRBV1 is reported as a pseudogene. The CDR3 has 16 amino acids.

This clone was seen just once. The J gene is TRBJ1-2, the V gene TRBV7-9; D is perhaps TRBD1 (5 bases). There are 12 residues in the CDR3. Germline V lookup: CDR1 SEHNR, CDR2 FQNEAQ (reference sequence). Trimming took off 1 base at V and 8 bases at J, with 8 bases between the two ends. Here the CDR3 reads CASSLVEGGYTF. CDR3 sequence (DNA): TGTGCCAGCAGCTTAGTGGAGGGGGGCTACACCTTC.

V is TRBV4-3 and J is TRBJ2-7, with D possibly matching TRBD2 (5 bases). The V and J ends lost 0 bases and 2 bases respectively, with 11 bases between them. Germline V gene lookup returns CDR1 LGHNA and CDR2 YSLEER. There are 15 residues in the CDR3. CDR3 sequence reads: CASSQDTGVPYEQYF. The CDR3 DNA reads as TGCGCCAGCAGCCAAGACACCGGGGTCCCCTACGAGCAGTACTTC.

V and J are TRBV5-4 and TRBJ2-3; D remains unclear. Germline V gene sequence: CDR1 SGHNT, CDR2 YYREEE (reference sequence). V shed 3 bases and J shed 3 bases, with 2 bases lying between them. This CDR3 region has 11 residues. CDR3 DNA sequence: TGTGCCAGCAGCTCAACAGATACGCAGTATTTT. It codes for CASSSTDTQYF.

The chain uses TRBV28 and TRBJ2-2; 12 nucleotides align to TRBD2. This CDR3 contains 15 residues. V trimming: 2 bases; J trimming: 6 bases; junction bases outside the gene matches: 1. CDR1 and CDR2 from the germline V gene are MDHEN and SYDVKM. The CDR3 nucleotides read TGTGCCAGCAGTTTAGCTAGCGGGAGGGCCGGGGAGCTGTTTTTT. Its protein product is CASSLASGRAGELFF.

The genes are TRBV4-3 and TRBJ2-1, with TRBD2 matching over 9 bases. V dropped 4 bases and J dropped 7; count of bases not matched to a gene: 11. Germline assignment: CDR1 LGHNA and CDR2 YSLEER. This CDR3 is 16 amino acids long. DNA of the CDR3: TGCGCCAGCAGCCCGTCTGGACTAGCGCCGACTAATGAGCAGTTCTTC. Translated: CASSPSGLAPTNEQFF.

This clone was counted a few times. The V and J genes are TRBV29-1 and TRBJ1-5; 8 bases are a match to TRBD1. J was trimmed by 2 bases and V by 6 bases; bases with no gene match: 6. The V gene's germline CDR1 is SQVTM and CDR2 ANQGSEA. The CDR3 runs 14 residues. The chain's CDR3 is CSVGDRLGNQPQHF. CDR3 coding DNA: TGCAGCGTGGGGGACAGGTTGGGCAATCAGCCCCAGCATTTT. The full variable domain, rest sourced from reference TRBV29-1 and TRBJ1-5, is SAVISQKPSRDICQRGTSLTIQCQVDSQVTMMFWYRQQPGQSLTLIATANQGSEATYESGFVIDKFPISRPNLTFSTLTVSNMSPEDSSIYLCSVGDRLGNQPQHFGDGTRLSIL.

The CDR3 region has the DNA TGTGCCAGCAGCTCGAGGGTCCGCCCAGATACGCAGTATTTT. Amino acid sequence: CASSSRVRPDTQYF. The genes are TRBV7-9 and TRBJ2-3; tentative D call: TRBD2 (5 bases). The ends were cut back, 4 bases at V and 4 bases at J, with 12 bases in the middle. Germline V gene sequence: CDR1 SEHNR, CDR2 FQNEAQ (reference sequence). CDR3 length equals 14 residues.

J is TRBJ2-1 and V is TRBV4-1; 7 nucleotides align to TRBD2. V shed 4 bases, J shed 8 bases, and the junction held 17 bases outside the gene matches. The CDR3 extends over 17 amino acids. Germline V lookup: CDR1 MGHRA, CDR2 YSYEKL. CDR3 bases: TGCGCCAGCAGCCGAGAACCTTTAGGGAGGGGTGGCGATGAGCAGTTCTTC. Protein sequence: CASSREPLGRGGDEQFF.

This clone has just a few counts. The sample holds other DNA sequences that translate to the same CDR3. The CDR3, as DNA: TGTGCCAGCAGTGAACCTACAGGGGGCTACGAGCAGTACTTC. Residues: CASSEPTGGYEQYF. This chain links TRBV2 with TRBJ2-7; TRBD1 matches 8 bases. This CDR3 has 14 residues. Looked up from germline, CDR1 is SNHLY and CDR2 is FYNNEI. V gave up 2 bases and J gave up 3 bases; unmatched junction bases: 3.

The chain has TRBV30 and TRBJ1-2; D not resolved. Between the trimmed V and J ends, which lost 5 bases and 7 bases, there was a span of 11 bases. The CDR3 extends over 11 amino acids. Germline lookup yields CDR1 GTSNPN and CDR2 SVGIG (reference sequence). Here the CDR3 reads CAWEQTGGYTF. The CDR3 nucleotides read TGTGCCTGGGAGCAGACGGGTGGCTACACCTTC.

This clone occurred once. The chain has TRBV4-1 and TRBJ2-3; D perhaps matches TRBD2 (6 bases). Germline CDR1 and CDR2: MGHRA and YSYEKL. The CDR3 contains 15 residues. The V end lost 1 base, the J end lost 5 bases, and 13 bases lay between the germline ends. The chain's CDR3 is CASSQAVGGGDTQYF. CDR3 nucleotides: TGCGCCAGCAGCCAAGCCGTCGGGGGAGGAGATACGCAGTATTTT.

The genes are TRBV6-1 and TRBJ2-7; TRBD1 aligns across 7 bases. In germline, CDR1 is MNHNS, CDR2 SASEGT. There are 15 residues in the CDR3. The V gene end was trimmed by 6 bases and the J gene end by 0 bases; junction bases not matched to a gene: 8. The CDR3 DNA follows: TGTGCCAGCAGAGGAAGGGGGCGATGCTCCTACGAGCAGTACTTC. Its translation: CASRGRGRCSYEQYF.

The genes are TRBV4-2 and TRBJ2-7, with 11 nucleotides matching TRBD2. V shed 4 bases, J shed 3 bases, and the junction held 5 bases outside the gene matches. The CDR3 is 15 residues long. Germline V gene data show CDR1 as LGHNA and CDR2 as YNFKEQ. The DNA for the CDR3 is TGTGCCAGCAGCCCACTAGCGGGGGCCGTCTACGAGCAGTACTTC. Its translation is CASSPLAGAVYEQYF.

J is TRBJ2-7 and V is TRBV7-9; 9 bases match TRBD2. From germline, CDR1 is SEHNR and CDR2 FQNEAQ (reference sequence). The CDR3 runs to 17 residues. V shed 0 bases and J 2 bases; nucleotides not matched to a gene: 8. The CDR3 sequence is CASSLAGGREQPYEQYF. DNA for the CDR3: TGTGCCAGCAGCTTAGCGGGCGGGAGGGAGCAACCCTACGAGCAGTACTTC.

This clone has a handful of counts. The chain uses TRBV5-4 and TRBJ2-7; the match to TRBD1 covers 8 bases. Losses at the gene ends were 4 bases for V and 4 bases for J; bases not matched to a gene: 4. In germline, CDR1 is SGHNT, CDR2 YYREEE (reference sequence). The CDR3 is 13 residues long. CDR3: CASSQDRVYEQYF. The CDR3 nucleotides read TGTGCCAGCAGCCAGGACAGGGTGTACGAGCAGTACTTC.

As concerns this clone: One end of the junction is discordant with germline, which a read error may explain. This specimen includes other DNA sequences encoding the same CDR3. The chain links TRBV19 to TRBJ1-2, with 7 bases matching TRBD1. CDR1 and CDR2 (germline): LNHDA, SQIVND (reference sequence). This CDR3 is 14 amino acids long. CDR3 amino acids: CASSPTDRPYGYTF. The CDR3 DNA reads TGTGCCAGTAGCCCAACGGACAGGCCGTATGGCTACACCTTT.

In its sample, this clone is medium-sized. Different DNA sequences within this sample yield the same CDR3. The CDR3: CATSRGAGSSYNEQFF. The DNA for the CDR3 is TGTGCCACCAGCAGAGGAGCCGGGAGCTCCTACAATGAGCAGTTCTTC. V is TRBV15 and J is TRBJ2-1; D is perhaps TRBD2 (6 bases). V was shortened by 1 base and J by 0 bases, with 10 bases between the two germline ends. The CDR3 totals 16 residues. Germline CDR1 reads LNHNV; CDR2 reads YYDKDF (reference sequence).

This clone appeared a few times. The rearrangement links TRBV7-6 to TRBJ2-1; 7 bases are shared with TRBD2. V lost 1 base and J lost 2; bases outside the gene matches: 2. This CDR3 has 15 amino acids. CDR1 SGHVS and CDR2 FNYEAQ come from the germline V gene. The CDR3 region is CASSLGGGTYNEQFF. CDR3 sequence (DNA): TGTGCCAGCAGCTTAGGCGGGGGTACCTACAATGAGCAGTTCTTC.

The rearrangement joins TRBV4-3 to TRBJ2-1; the match to TRBD1 covers 8 bases. Germline V gene sequence: CDR1 LGHNA, CDR2 YSLEER. The CDR3 runs 16 residues. With 5 bases clipped from V and 0 bases from J, the junction kept 6 bases outside the gene matches. The CDR3 DNA is TGCGCCAGCAGCAGGACAGGGCGGGCCTCCTACAATGAGCAGTTCTTC. This sequence encodes CASSRTGRASYNEQFF.

The rearrangement joins TRBV5-8 to TRBJ1-4; possible D gene TRBD1, 5 bases. Germline V gives CDR1 SGHTS, CDR2 YDEGEE. Trimming cost V 8 bases and J 8 bases, with 16 bases left between them. The CDR3 runs to 13 residues. CDR3 sequence (DNA): TGTGCCAGTAGAAACAGGACGGCCGAAAAACTGTTTTTT. This encodes CASRNRTAEKLFF.